This record concerns one T cell receptor (beta chain) sequence. Recovered participants had two consecutive negative NP/OP PCR tests, healthcare professional clearance, or symptom resolution. This CDR3 has 11 residues. V shed 6 bases and J shed 10 bases, with 13 bases lying between them. CDR1 is DFQATT, CDR2 SNEGSKA, per germline (reference sequence). The protocol was immunoSEQ multiplex PCR, while the TCRdb copy is restricted to in-frame clones and leaves out a portion. Of about 480,000 clones in the sample, roughly 88% were seen once. The data were taken from a study of blood T cell repertoires in COVID-19.

The source material was PBMCs or T cells enriched from blood (not recorded which). The genes are TRBV20-1 and TRBJ2-1; D is ambiguous. The receptor was isolated from a middle-aged woman who had recovered from COVID-19. The CDR3 region has the DNA TGCAGTGCCCCTAAGGAGCTGGAGCAGTTCTTC. It yields the protein CSAPKELEQFF.